The rows below give T cell receptor beta chains drawn from one sample of a study of a mutant IDH1 vaccine in newly diagnosed glioma. Profiling relied on immunoSEQ multiplex PCR, and the TCRdb table lists in-frame clones only, not all of them. The data hold around 50,000 clones, with around 84% observed a single time. Antigens of these TCRs are unknown. The source material was PBMCs, sampled from a glioma patient whose treatment included an IDH1 peptide vaccine. These receptors came from a woman aged 30 to 39 with glioma. Some clones in this sample may be carry-over from other donors' samples. Each CDR3 is given with its conserved first and last residue. The D gene is left open where the match is weak. Rows may omit the clone size; those that give it use once, few, many or a size class.

J gene | V gene | D gene | clone size | CDR3 DNA | CDR3 protein
TRBJ2-2 | TRBV5-1 | - | - | TGCGCCAGCAGCTTGGAGTCGGGGGTCGGCACCGGGGAGCTGTTTTTT | CASSLESGVGTGELFF
TRBJ2-1 | TRBV5-1 | TRBD1 | - | TGCGCCAGCAGCACCGGGACAGGGGACCGTGAGCAGTTCTTC | CASSTGTGDREQFF
TRBJ1-2 | TRBV2 | - | - | TGTGCCAGCAGTAAAGAGGACTCCGGCTATGGCTACACCTTC | CASSKEDSGYGYTF
TRBJ2-4 | TRBV29-1 | TRBD2 | - | TGCAGCGCCAGAGGGTGGGCTAGCGGGAGGGGATCCAAAAACATTCAGTACTTC | CSARGWASGRGSKNIQYF
TRBJ1-1 | TRBV6-5 | - | - | TGTGCCAGCAGTTACGGGGGGGAAGGCACTGAAGCTTTCTTT | CASSYGGEGTEAFF
TRBJ2-7 | TRBV29-1 | - | - | TGCAGCCCAAAACACCGTGGGGAAGCTCCGGGACACCAAACCTACGAGCAGTACTTC | CSPKHRGEAPGHQTYEQYF
TRBJ2-3 | TRBV30 | - | - | TGTGCCTGGAGTACAGGGTTGGATACGCAGTATTTT | CAWSTGLDTQYF
TRBJ1-2 | TRBV9 | - | - | TGTGCCAGCAGCGCCAGGACCGAGAATGGCTACACCTTC | CASSARTENGYTF
TRBJ2-7 | TRBV2 | TRBD1 | - | TGTGCCAGCAGTGATCCGAGATCCGGGACAGGAGACGAGCAGTACTTC | CASSDPRSGTGDEQYF
TRBJ1-5 | TRBV5-6 | TRBD1 | - | TGTGCCAGCAGCTTGTGGCAGGGGGCTAGTCAGCCCCAGCATTTT | CASSLWQGASQPQHF
TRBJ2-7 | TRBV30 | - | - | TGTGCCTGGAGTCCCCCCGGCGCCTACGAGCAGTACTTC | CAWSPPGAYEQYF
TRBJ2-1 | TRBV2 | TRBD2 | - | TGTGCCAGCAGTGAAAGGGTAGCGGGAGCGCTGAATGAGCAGTTCTTC | CASSERVAGALNEQFF
TRBJ1-1 | TRBV9 | TRBD1 | - | TGTGCCAGCAGCGGGCAACAGGGGGCTTTCACTGAAGCTTTCTTT | CASSGQQGAFTEAFF
TRBJ1-2 | TRBV29-1 | - | once | TGCAGCGCCATCATCGGCTATGGCTACACCTTC | CSAIIGYGYTF
TRBJ1-2 | TRBV5-1 | TRBD1 | once | TGCGCCAGCAGCTCTATTGGGACAGGGCCCCAGGATGGCTACACCTTC | CASSSIGTGPQDGYTF
TRBJ1-2 | TRBV19 | - | - | TGTGCCAGTAGCCCGGGACTAGGGAACTATGGCTACACCTTC | CASSPGLGNYGYTF
TRBJ2-7 | TRBV6-5 | - | - | TGTGCCAGCAGTTACTCCCCCGTGGGCTACGAGCAGTACTTC | CASSYSPVGYEQYF
TRBJ1-1 | TRBV29-1 | - | - | TGCAGCGGCGGGGGGGGGAAGACTGAAGCTTTCTTT | CSGGGGKTEAFF
TRBJ2-3 | TRBV19 | - | - | TGTGCCTCTGGGGCCCGGACCCCCTCCTATTTT | CASGARTPSYF
TRBJ1-2 | TRBV2 | - | - | TGTGCCAGCACCACCCTAAGCGGCTACACCTTC | CASTTLSGYTF
TRBJ1-5 | TRBV7-2 | TRBD1 | once | TGTGCCAGCAGCACTAGCCGGGACAGGGGTCAGCCCCAGCATTTT | CASSTSRDRGQPQHF
TRBJ1-2 | TRBV6-1 | - | - | TGTGCCAGCAGTGAACAAGGGGGGTCGGGCTACTATGGCTACACCTTC | CASSEQGGSGYYGYTF
TRBJ2-2 | TRBV27 | - | - | TGTGCCAGCAGTGACCCTTGGGGGCTTGGGACCGGGGAGCTGTTTTTT | CASSDPWGLGTGELFF
TRBJ2-5 | TRBV11-2 | - | - | TGTGCCAGCAGCCGATTGAAAGAGACCCAGTACTTC | CASSRLKETQYF
TRBJ2-5 | TRBV10-3 | TRBD2 | - | TGTGCCATCAGTGAGTCGAGAGGGGGACTAGCGGGAGAAGAGACCCAGTACTTC | CAISESRGGLAGEETQYF
TRBJ1-3 | TRBV30 | - | - | TGTGCCTGGAGTGTACTCGGGACCTCTGGAAACACCATATATTTT | CAWSVLGTSGNTIYF
TRBJ1-4 | TRBV2 | - | once | TGTGCCAGCACCCCGGACCGTTTTTGGCGGAAACTGTTTTTT | CASTPDRFWRKLFF
TRBJ2-1 | TRBV4-1 | - | - | TGCGCCAGCAGCCAACTTAGCAATGAGCAGTTCTTC | CASSQLSNEQFF
TRBJ1-2 | TRBV19 | TRBD1 | - | TGTGCCAGCGAACTCCGGACAGGTGACTATGGCTACACCTTC | CASELRTGDYGYTF
TRBJ1-1 | TRBV6-5 | - | - | TGTGCCAGCAGTCTAGGGATTCCCGGGGCTGAAGCTTTCTTT | CASSLGIPGAEAFF
TRBJ1-3 | TRBV9 | - | - | TGTGCCAGCAGCGTAGACGGGTCCTCTGGAAACACCATATATTTT | CASSVDGSSGNTIYF
TRBJ2-7 | TRBV7-8 | - | - | TGTGCCAGCAGCTTACGAGGGTTCCACGAGCAGTACTTC | CASSLRGFHEQYF
TRBJ2-1 | TRBV6-5 | TRBD2 | - | TGTGCCAGCAGTTACCGACTAGCGGGAGAAGAGGATGAGCAGTTCTTC | CASSYRLAGEEDEQFF
TRBJ1-4 | TRBV25-1 | TRBD1 | - | TGTGCCAGCAGTACCAGGGACAGGGAAAAACTGTTTTTT | CASSTRDREKLFF
TRBJ2-1 | TRBV5-1 | - | - | TGCGCCAGCAGGCGCCCTACCAATGAGCAGTTCTTC | CASRRPTNEQFF
TRBJ1-2 | TRBV29-1 | - | - | TGCAGCGTTGAATTTGGGGCACATGCCAACTATGGCTACACCTTC | CSVEFGAHANYGYTF
TRBJ2-7 | TRBV7-2 | TRBD2 | - | TGTGCCAGCAGCTCCCTTCCCGGACTAGCGGGACCTCGCGAGCAGTACTTC | CASSSLPGLAGPREQYF
TRBJ2-7 | TRBV7-6 | - | - | TGTGCCAGCAGCTTAGGTCCCCTGGGCGAGCAGTACTTC | CASSLGPLGEQYF
TRBJ2-2 | TRBV27 | - | - | TGTGCCAGCAGGTTAAGAAGGGACACCGGGGAGCTGTTTTTT | CASRLRRDTGELFF
TRBJ1-5 | TRBV19 | - | - | TGTGCCAGTAGTCCGGGGGTGTATAGCAATCAGCCCCAGCATTTT | CASSPGVYSNQPQHF
TRBJ2-3 | TRBV4-1 | - | medium-sized | TGCGCCAGCAGCCAAGTTGAGTACACAGATACGCAGTATTTT | CASSQVEYTDTQYF
TRBJ1-1 | TRBV19 | - | - | TGTGCCAGTAGTATGTCCCCTCCCTATGAAGCTTTCTTT | CASSMSPPYEAFF
TRBJ1-4 | TRBV11-2 | TRBD1 | - | TGTGCCAGCAGCCCGGGGACAGGGGCCCGTAATGAAAAACTGTTTTTT | CASSPGTGARNEKLFF
TRBJ1-5 | TRBV2 | - | - | TGTGCCAGCAGTCGTATACAGGGTAGGTCTCAGCCCCAGCATTTT | CASSRIQGRSQPQHF
TRBJ1-2 | TRBV20-1 | - | - | TGCAGTGCTAGAGAGGGGGGCGGCTACACCTTC | CSAREGGGYTF
TRBJ2-1 | TRBV5-6 | TRBD2 | - | TGTGCCAGCCTAGCGGGCGATGAGCAGTTCTTC | CASLAGDEQFF
TRBJ2-7 | TRBV19 | TRBD2 | few | TGTGCCAGTAGCCTCGAGGGACTAGCGGGATACGAGCAGTACTTC | CASSLEGLAGYEQYF
TRBJ2-7 | TRBV5-5 | - | - | TGTGCCAGCAGCTTGTTCACCTCCAGGGTGTTGGACGAGCAGTACTTC | CASSLFTSRVLDEQYF
TRBJ1-1 | TRBV6-5 | TRBD1 | - | TGTGCCAGCAGTCCAGCCATGACAGGGAGCACTGAAGCTTTCTTT | CASSPAMTGSTEAFF
TRBJ1-2 | TRBV29-1 | - | - | TGCAGCGTTGAAGGGCCGACTAACTATGGCTACACCTTC | CSVEGPTNYGYTF
TRBJ1-3 | TRBV6-5 | - | - | TGTGCCAGCATGGTTGAGAAAGCTGGAAACACCATATATTTT | CASMVEKAGNTIYF
TRBJ2-1 | TRBV2 | TRBD2 | - | TGTGCCAGCAGTGGGACTAGCGGGGGGAATGAGCAGTTCTTC | CASSGTSGGNEQFF
TRBJ1-5 | TRBV19 | - | few | TGTGCCAGTAGTCTGAGGGGACACGGCCTCAATCAGCCCCAGCATTTT | CASSLRGHGLNQPQHF